This record covers a single T cell receptor beta chain. Cohorts were based on clinical histories the participants reported. The study counted Cohort 3 donors as recovered given two negative PCRs, clearance, or symptom resolution. TCRdb's copy holds only in-frame clones and misses some; the assay was immunoSEQ multiplex PCR. Of some 100,000 clones in the sample, around 85% were seen once. The data stem from a study of blood T cell repertoires in COVID-19. Study-level information: In each case, the material was cDNA or gDNA derived from T cells, B-cell-depleted T cells, or PBMCs.

V was cut by 0 bases and J by 4 bases, with 11 bases left in between. The CDR3 is 15 amino acids. CDR1 and CDR2 (germline): SGHRS, YFSETQ. J is TRBJ1-5 and V is TRBV5-1; possibly TRBD1 for D (5 bases). This sequence was found in a woman between 45 and 60 years old who had recovered from COVID-19. Sequencing input: PBMCs or T cells enriched from blood (not recorded which). The CDR3 loop is CASSLEGFGNQPQHF. The DNA for the CDR3 is TGCGCCAGCAGCTTGGAGGGGTTTGGAAATCAGCCCCAGCATTTT.